This T cell receptor beta chain comes out of a study of cytomegalovirus exposure and HLA in healthy donors. The primer mix had 60 Vbeta and 13 Jbeta primers. TCRdb keeps only in-frame clones here, not all; method: immunoSEQ multiplex PCR. The sample shows about 120,000 clones, 77% of them seen only once. This clone was found a few times. Germline CDR1 is KGHSH and CDR2 is LQKENI. The CDR3 covers 14 residues. V lost 6 bases to trimming and J lost 4 bases; unmatched junction nucleotides: 4. The sequenced material came from PBMCs. The rearrangement links TRBV18 to TRBJ2-1, with 9 bases identical to TRBD2. This sequence originates from a man aged 40-50 years in good health and CMV-seropositive. The CDR3 region has the DNA TGTGCCAGCTCGCCGGGACTAGCATACAATGAGCAGTTCTTC. This sequence encodes CASSPGLAYNEQFF.